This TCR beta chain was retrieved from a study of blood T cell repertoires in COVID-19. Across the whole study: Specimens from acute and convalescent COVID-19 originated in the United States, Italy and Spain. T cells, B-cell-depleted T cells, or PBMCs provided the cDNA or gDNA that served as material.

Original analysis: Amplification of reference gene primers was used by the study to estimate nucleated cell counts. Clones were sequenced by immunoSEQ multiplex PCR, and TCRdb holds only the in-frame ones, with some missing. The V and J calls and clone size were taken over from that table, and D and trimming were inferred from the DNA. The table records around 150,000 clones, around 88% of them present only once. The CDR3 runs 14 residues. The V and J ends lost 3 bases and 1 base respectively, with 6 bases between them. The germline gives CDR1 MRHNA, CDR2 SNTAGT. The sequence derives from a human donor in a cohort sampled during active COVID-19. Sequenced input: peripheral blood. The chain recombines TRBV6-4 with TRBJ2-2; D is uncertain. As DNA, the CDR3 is TGTGCCAGCAGTGAACTCCTGAACACCGGGGAGCTGTTTTTT. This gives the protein CASSELLNTGELFF.